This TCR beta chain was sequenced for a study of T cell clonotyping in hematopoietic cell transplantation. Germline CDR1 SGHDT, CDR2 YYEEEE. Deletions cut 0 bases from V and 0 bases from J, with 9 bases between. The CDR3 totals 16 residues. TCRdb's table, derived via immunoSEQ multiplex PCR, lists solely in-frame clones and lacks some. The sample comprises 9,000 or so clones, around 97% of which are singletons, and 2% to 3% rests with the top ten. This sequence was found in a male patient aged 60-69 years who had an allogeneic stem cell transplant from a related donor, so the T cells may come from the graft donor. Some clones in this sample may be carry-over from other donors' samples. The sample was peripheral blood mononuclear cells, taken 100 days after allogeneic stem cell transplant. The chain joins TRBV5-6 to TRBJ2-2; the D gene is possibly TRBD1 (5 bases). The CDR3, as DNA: TGTGCCAGCAGCTTGGTTTGGACAACGAACACCGGGGAGCTGTTTTTT. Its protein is CASSLVWTTNTGELFF.